This note documents a single T cell receptor beta chain sequence. Clones were read by immunoSEQ multiplex PCR, and TCRdb kept only the in-frame ones, dropping some. The table includes 150,000 or so clones, 82% detected once. There are 15 residues in the CDR3. Germline trimming cut 7 bases from V and 7 bases from J; bases unmatched to any gene: 12. Germline V gene sequence: CDR1 SNHLY, CDR2 FYNNEI. The sample originates from a study of blood T cell repertoires in COVID-19. Sequencing input: peripheral blood. The genes are TRBV2 and TRBJ1-1; 10 positions match TRBD1. This receptor was taken from a woman in her 40s with COVID-19, enrolled during active disease. The CDR3, as DNA: TGTGCCAGCAAAACTACGGGGACAGGGGACCTTGAAGCTTTCTTT. Translated: CASKTTGTGDLEAFF.